Presented here are 11 T cell receptor beta chains from one specimen sequenced in a study of Graves' ophthalmopathy and Graves' hyperthyroidism (dated by TCRdb to the late 2010s). The sequencer listed for this sample is Illumina HiSeq 2000. For repertoire sequencing, the TCR beta CDR3 regions were amplified from RNA transcripts. The first round of RT-PCR was done with HTBI primers and the Qiagen OneStep RT-PCR kit, and was followed by a second round of multiplex PCR, then size selection and purification. TCRdb redid the processing of the public reads, applying fastp at Q25 and MiXCR, and retained in-frame beta chains. Duplicate CDR3 protein sequences are folded into a single record with the most common DNA and genes. Recorded for this sample are a few hundred thousand distinct CDR3 sequences; about 18% of them occurred a single time. 2.4% of the sample is taken by the ten largest. Sequencing input: peripheral blood. These TCRs come from an adult woman with stable Graves' hyperthyroidism.

Many counts were recorded for this clonotype. The rearrangement links TRBV28 to TRBJ1-2, with TRBD1 as a possible D gene (6 bases). Germline-derived CDR1 and CDR2 are MDHEN and SYDVKM. V lost 3 bases to trimming and J lost 4 bases, with 21 bases between them. This CDR3 is 17 amino acids long. The CDR3: CASSLGALDGNLYGYTF. The CDR3 coding sequence is TGTGCCAGCAGTTTGGGGGCCTTAGACGGGAACCTCTATGGCTACACCTTC.

This clonotype was detected ten times or more. The chain joins TRBV6-2 or TRBV6-3 to TRBJ2-2; D is unresolved. Trimming removed 7 bases at V and 0 bases at J, with 9 bases between. There are 14 residues in the CDR3. Germline V gives CDR1 MNHEY, CDR2 SVGEGT. CDR3 residues: CASIGSANTGELFF. The DNA of the CDR3 is TGTGCCAGCATCGGCAGCGCGAACACCGGGGAGCTGTTTTTT.

This clonotype was counted many times. This may stem from a read error, because a much larger clone lies one nucleotide away. The conserved final phenylalanine or tryptophan is absent from the CDR3, which likely points to a read error. CDR3 residues: CASSLTSGQSYEQYL. In nucleotides, the CDR3 is TGTGCCAGCAGTTTGACTAGCGGCCAGTCCTACGAGCAGTACCTC. The J gene is TRBJ2-7, the V gene TRBV28, with 9 bases identical to TRBD2. Trimming removed 3 bases from V and 1 base from J; junction bases left unmatched: 4. From germline, CDR1 is MDHEN and CDR2 SYDVKM. The CDR3 is 15 residues long.

This clonotype was seen ten or more times. The chain couples TRBV12-3 or TRBV12-4 to TRBJ1-1; D ambiguous. The CDR3 sequence is 12 residues long. Trimming cost V 10 bases and J 1 base, with 10 bases left between them. The CDR3 here is CAIVSENTEAFF. The CDR3, as DNA: TGTGCCATCGTTTCGGAGAACACTGAAGCTTTCTTT.

This clonotype was observed at least ten times. In DNA, the CDR3 is TGTGCCAGCAGCTGGGACAGTAGCACCGGGGAGCTGTTTTTT. Protein: CASSWDSSTGELFF. The chain carries TRBV7-9 and TRBJ2-2, with TRBD1 matching 7 bases. Germline loops: CDR1 SEHNR, CDR2 FQNEAQ (reference sequence). This CDR3 has 14 amino acids. V trimming: 4 bases; J trimming: 4 bases; junction bases outside the gene matches: 3.

This clonotype has ten or more counts. V usage is TRBV4-1 and J usage is TRBJ1-1; no reliable D call. V lost 0 bases to trimming and J lost 5 bases, with 13 bases between them. Germline values: CDR1 MGHRA, CDR2 YSYEKL. The CDR3 extends over 15 amino acids. CDR3 DNA: TGCGCCAGCAGCCAAGAGCGCTATGGGGATACTGAAGCTTTCTTT. Its protein product is CASSQERYGDTEAFF.

The chain uses TRBV4-1 and TRBJ2-7; D not certain. This CDR3 spans 16 amino acids. Germline values: CDR1 MGHRA, CDR2 YSYEKL. V was trimmed by 0 bases and J by 0 bases, leaving 12 bases between them. The CDR3 here is CASSQEFVRSSYEQYF. CDR3 nucleotides: TGCGCCAGCAGCCAAGAATTCGTGCGGAGCTCCTACGAGCAGTACTTC.

This clonotype appeared many times. This sequence joins TRBV20-1 and TRBJ1-1; D is unclear. Trimming pared 2 bases from V and 8 bases from J, leaving 9 bases between. The germline gives CDR1 DFQATT, CDR2 SNEGSKA (reference sequence). This CDR3 is built from 11 residues. The CDR3 here is CSARPNGEAFF. The CDR3 DNA follows: TGCAGTGCTAGACCCAACGGGGAAGCTTTCTTT.

The chain uses TRBV20-1 and TRBJ1-1, with 7 bases that match TRBD1. CDR3 length: 12 amino acids. Germline CDR1 reads DFQATT; CDR2 reads SNEGSKA (reference sequence). V shed 2 bases, J shed 7 bases, and the junction held 4 bases outside the gene matches. This chain's CDR3 is CSARLQGIEAFF. CDR3 coding DNA: TGCAGTGCTAGATTACAGGGGATTGAAGCTTTCTTT.

This clonotype was seen at least ten times. The chain employs TRBV6-2 or TRBV6-3 and TRBJ2-5; a weak D match, TRBD1 (6 bases). V lost 0 bases, J lost 5 bases, and 25 bases lay in between. The CDR3 loop spans 19 amino acids. Germline CDR1 and CDR2: MNHEY and SVGEGT. The CDR3 loop is CASSYSAILGQRWGETQYF. CDR3 coding DNA: TGTGCCAGCAGTTACTCGGCGATCTTGGGACAACGCTGGGGGGAGACCCAGTACTTC.

This clonotype was detected many times. CDR3 DNA: TGCGCCAGCAGAAAAGGACAGGGCATCGTCTCCGGGGAGCTGTTTTTT. Protein: CASRKGQGIVSGELFF. V is TRBV5-1 and J is TRBJ2-2; 8 bases match TRBD1. Germline V gene data show CDR1 as SGHRS and CDR2 as YFSETQ. With V trimmed by 5 bases and J by 6 bases, 12 bases remained unmatched. The CDR3 loop spans 16 amino acids.